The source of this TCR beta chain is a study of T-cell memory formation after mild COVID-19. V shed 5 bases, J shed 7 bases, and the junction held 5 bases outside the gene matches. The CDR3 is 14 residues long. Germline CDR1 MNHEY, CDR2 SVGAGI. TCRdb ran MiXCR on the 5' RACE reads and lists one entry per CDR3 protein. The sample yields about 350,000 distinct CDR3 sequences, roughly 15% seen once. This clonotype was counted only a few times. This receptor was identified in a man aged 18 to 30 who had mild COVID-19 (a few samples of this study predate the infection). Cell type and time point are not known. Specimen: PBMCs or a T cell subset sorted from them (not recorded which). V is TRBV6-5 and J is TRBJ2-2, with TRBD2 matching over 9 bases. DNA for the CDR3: TGTGCCAGCAGTAGGACTAGCGACGGCGGGGAGCTGTTTTTT. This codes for CASSRTSDGGELFF.